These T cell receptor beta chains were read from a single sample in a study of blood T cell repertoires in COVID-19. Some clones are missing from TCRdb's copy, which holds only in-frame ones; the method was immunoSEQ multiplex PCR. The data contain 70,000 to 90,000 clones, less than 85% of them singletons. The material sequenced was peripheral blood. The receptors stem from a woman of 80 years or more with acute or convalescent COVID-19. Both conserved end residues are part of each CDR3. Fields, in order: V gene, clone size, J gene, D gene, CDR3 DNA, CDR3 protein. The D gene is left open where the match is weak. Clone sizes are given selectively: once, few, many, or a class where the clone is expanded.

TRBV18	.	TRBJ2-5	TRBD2	TGTGCCAGCTCACCACTCGCGGGGGGGTTCGAGACCCAGTACTTC	CASSPLAGGFETQYF
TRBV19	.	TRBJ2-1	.	TGTGCCAGTAGTATAGCGGGAGTCGGCGATGCGGAGCAGTTCTTC	CASSIAGVGDAEQFF
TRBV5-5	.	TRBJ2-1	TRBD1	TGTGCCAGCAGCTTGGGCGGACAGGGTTACAATGAGCAGTTCTTC	CASSLGGQGYNEQFF
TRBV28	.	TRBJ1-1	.	TGTGCCAGCAGTTTTGAGGACAGACCAAACACTGAAGCTTTCTTT	CASSFEDRPNTEAFF
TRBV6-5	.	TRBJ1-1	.	TGTGCCAGCAGATCGAGGGGGACTGAAGCTTTCTTT	CASRSRGTEAFF
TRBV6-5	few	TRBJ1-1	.	TGTGCCAGCAATCGGGACAACATGAACACTGAAGCTTTCTTT	CASNRDNMNTEAFF
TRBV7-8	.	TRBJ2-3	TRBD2	TGTGCCAGCAGCTTATTAAGCGGACTAGCGGGGGACCGAGATACGCAGTATTTT	CASSLLSGLAGDRDTQYF
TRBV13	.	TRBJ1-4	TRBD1	TGTGCCAGCAGCTCGGGACAGGGTAGAATTGAAAAACTGTTTTTT	CASSSGQGRIEKLFF
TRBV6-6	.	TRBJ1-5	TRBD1	TGTGCCAGCTTAAGACAGGGCCAGCCCCAGCATTTT	CASLRQGQPQHF
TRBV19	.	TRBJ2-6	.	TGTGCCAGTAGTATAGGAAGTACTAGCGCCTCATGGGGGGGGGCCGACGTCCTGACTTTC	CASSIGSTSASWGGADVLTF
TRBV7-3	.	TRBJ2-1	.	TGTGCCAGCAGCTTAGTTGGTGGGAGGACGAACAATGAGCAGTTCTTC	CASSLVGGRTNNEQFF
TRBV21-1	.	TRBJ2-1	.	TGTGCCAGCAGCAGAACCCGGGGGAATGAGCAGTTCTTC	CASSRTRGNEQFF